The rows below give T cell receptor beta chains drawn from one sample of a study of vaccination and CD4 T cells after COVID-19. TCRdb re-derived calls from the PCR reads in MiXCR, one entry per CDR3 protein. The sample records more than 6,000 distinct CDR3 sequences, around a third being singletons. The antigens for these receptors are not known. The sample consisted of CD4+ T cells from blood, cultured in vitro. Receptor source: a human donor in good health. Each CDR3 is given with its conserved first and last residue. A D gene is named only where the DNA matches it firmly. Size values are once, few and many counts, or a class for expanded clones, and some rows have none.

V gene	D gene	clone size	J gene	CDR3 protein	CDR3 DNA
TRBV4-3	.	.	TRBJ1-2	CASSQGAGKYGYTF	TGCGCCAGCAGCCAAGGGGCAGGGAAGTATGGCTACACCTTC
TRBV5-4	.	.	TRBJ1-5	CASSLGGPDSNQPQHF	TGTGCCAGCAGCTTGGGGGGGCCGGATAGCAATCAGCCCCAGCATTTT
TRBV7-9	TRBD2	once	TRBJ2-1	CASSLTSGRAGSYNEQFF	TGTGCCAGCAGCTTGACTAGCGGGAGGGCCGGTTCCTACAATGAGCAGTTCTTC
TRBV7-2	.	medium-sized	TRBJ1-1	CASSPNRVVNTEAFF	TGTGCCAGCAGCCCAAACAGGGTGGTGAACACTGAAGCTTTCTTT
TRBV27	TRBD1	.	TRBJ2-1	CASSSGQGSLYSYNEQFF	TGTGCCAGCAGTTCGGGACAGGGGAGTCTATACTCCTACAATGAGCAGTTCTTC
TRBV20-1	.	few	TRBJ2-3	CSAHLGRGSTDTQYF	TGCAGTGCCCACCTCGGCAGGGGATCCACAGATACGCAGTATTTT
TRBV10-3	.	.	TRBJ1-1	CAIRGGRLNTEAFF	TGTGCCATCAGAGGGGGGAGACTCAACACTGAAGCTTTCTTT
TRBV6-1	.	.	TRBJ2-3	CASSRGTLTDTQYF	TGTGCCAGCAGTCGCGGGACTCTCACAGATACGCAGTATTTT
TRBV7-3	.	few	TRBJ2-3	CASSPDPQADTQYF	TGTGCCAGCAGCCCTGACCCGCAGGCAGATACGCAGTATTTT
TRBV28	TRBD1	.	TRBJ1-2	CASSLGGQVNYGYTF	TGTGCCAGCAGTTTAGGGGGACAGGTTAACTATGGCTACACCTTC
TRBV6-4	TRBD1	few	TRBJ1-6	CASQGELGSPLHF	TGTGCCAGCCAGGGGGAGCTGGGATCACCCCTCCACTTT
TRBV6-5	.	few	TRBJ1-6	CASSYRDNSPLHF	TGTGCCAGCAGTTACAGGGATAATTCACCCCTCCACTTT
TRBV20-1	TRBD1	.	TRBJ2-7	CSAGTDSYEQYF	TGCAGTGCCGGGACAGACTCCTACGAGCAGTACTTC
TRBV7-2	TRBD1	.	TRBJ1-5	CASRPGQGHYQPQHF	TGTGCCAGCAGACCCGGACAGGGACACTATCAGCCCCAGCATTTT
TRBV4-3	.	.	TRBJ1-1	CASSQDRNTEAFF	TGCGCCAGCAGCCAAGATAGGAACACTGAAGCTTTCTTT
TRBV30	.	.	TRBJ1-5	CAWSNGVNQPQHF	TGTGCCTGGAGTAATGGGGTGAATCAGCCCCAGCATTTT
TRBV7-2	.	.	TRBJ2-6	CASSLAKDSFSGANVLTF	TGTGCCAGCAGCTTAGCTAAGGACAGCTTCTCTGGGGCCAACGTCCTGACTTTC
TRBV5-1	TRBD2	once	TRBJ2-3	CASSWGLAGGRTQYF	TGCGCCAGCAGCTGGGGACTAGCGGGAGGGAGGACGCAGTATTTT
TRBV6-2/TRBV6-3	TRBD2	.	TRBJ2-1	CASSPGLAGGRGYNEQFF	TGTGCCAGCAGTCCGGGACTAGCGGGAGGGCGTGGCTACAATGAGCAGTTCTTC
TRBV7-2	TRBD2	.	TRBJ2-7	CASSLVASGSYEQYF	TGTGCCAGCAGCTTAGTGGCTAGCGGGAGCTACGAGCAGTACTTC
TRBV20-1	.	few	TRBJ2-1	CSARYGGSSYNEQFF	TGCAGTGCTAGATACGGGGGCAGCTCCTACAATGAGCAGTTCTTC
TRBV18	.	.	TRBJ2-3	CASSPGDTQYF	TGTGCCAGCTCACCAGGAGATACGCAGTATTTT
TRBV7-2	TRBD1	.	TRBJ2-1	CASSSGDRGRDNEQFF	TGTGCCAGCAGCTCCGGGGACAGGGGGCGCGACAATGAGCAGTTCTTC
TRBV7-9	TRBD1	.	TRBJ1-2	CASSQSGTGHGYTF	TGTGCCAGCAGCCAATCGGGGACAGGGCATGGCTACACCTTC
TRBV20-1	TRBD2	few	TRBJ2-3	CSAGGTSGRADTQYF	TGCAGTGCAGGGGGTACTAGCGGGAGGGCGGATACGCAGTATTTT
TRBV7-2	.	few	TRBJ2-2	CASSPRVGARTGELFF	TGTGCCAGCAGTCCGAGGGTCGGGGCGCGAACCGGGGAGCTGTTTTTT
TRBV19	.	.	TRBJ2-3	CASSIGWSTDTQYF	TGTGCCAGTAGTATAGGGTGGAGCACAGATACGCAGTATTTT
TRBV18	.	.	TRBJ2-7	CASSPPGSRTYEQYF	TGTGCCAGCTCACCACCCGGCAGTCGAACCTACGAGCAGTACTTC
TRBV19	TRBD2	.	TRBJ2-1	CASSIGTSDYNEQFF	TGTGCCAGTAGTATCGGGACTAGCGACTACAATGAGCAGTTCTTC
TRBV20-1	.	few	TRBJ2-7	CSARPGPPDEQYF	TGCAGTGCTAGACCGGGACCCCCCGACGAGCAGTACTTC
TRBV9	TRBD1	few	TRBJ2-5	CASRAQGAGTQYF	TGTGCCAGCAGAGCCCAGGGGGCTGGGACCCAGTACTTC
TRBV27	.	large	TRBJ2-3	CASSPLHPRADTQYF	TGTGCCAGCAGTCCGCTACATCCGAGAGCAGATACGCAGTATTTT
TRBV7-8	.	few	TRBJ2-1	CASSKGTSPHEQFF	TGTGCCAGCAGCAAAGGGACTTCCCCCCATGAGCAGTTCTTC
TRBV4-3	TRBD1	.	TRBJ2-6	CASSLRTGGGSGANVLTF	TGCGCCAGCAGCCTTAGGACAGGGGGCGGCTCTGGGGCCAACGTCCTGACTTTC
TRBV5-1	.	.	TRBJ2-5	CASSLEQRGETQYF	TGCGCCAGCAGCTTGGAACAGAGAGGAGAGACCCAGTACTTC
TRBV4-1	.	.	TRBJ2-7	CASSQDGQPVREQYF	TGCGCCAGCAGCCAAGACGGTCAGCCCGTTAGAGAGCAGTACTTC
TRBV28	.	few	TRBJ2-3	CASSLFDTQYF	TGTGCCAGCAGTTTATTCGATACGCAGTATTTT
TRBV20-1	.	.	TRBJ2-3	CSARVAGISTDTQYF	TGCAGTGCTAGGGTTGCGGGGATTAGCACAGATACGCAGTATTTT
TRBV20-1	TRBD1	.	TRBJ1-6	CSARDPTGTTLHF	TGCAGTGCTAGAGACCCGACAGGGACCACCCTCCACTTT
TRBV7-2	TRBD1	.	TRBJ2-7	CASSPRQGGYEQYF	TGTGCCAGCAGCCCCCGACAGGGGGGCTACGAGCAGTACTTC
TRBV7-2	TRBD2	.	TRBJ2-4	CASRGLGLAGMYF	TGTGCCAGCAGGGGATTGGGACTAGCGGGAATGTACTTC
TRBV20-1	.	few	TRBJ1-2	CSASLFLGALSYGYTF	TGCAGTGCTAGCTTGTTTCTTGGAGCTTTGAGCTATGGCTACACCTTC
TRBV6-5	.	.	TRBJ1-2	CASSYGELGYGYTF	TGTGCCAGCAGTTATGGTGAGCTAGGCTATGGCTACACCTTC
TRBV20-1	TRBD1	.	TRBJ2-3	CSARDPAGGNADTQYF	TGCAGTGCTAGAGATCCGGCAGGGGGCAACGCAGATACGCAGTATTTT
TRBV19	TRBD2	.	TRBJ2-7	CASSPGGSSYEQYF	TGTGCCAGTAGTCCTGGCGGGAGCTCCTACGAGCAGTACTTC
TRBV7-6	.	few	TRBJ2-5	CASSRARGLGSGEETQYF	TGTGCCAGCAGCCGAGCTCGGGGGTTGGGGTCGGGTGAAGAGACCCAGTACTTC
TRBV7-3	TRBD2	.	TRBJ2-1	CASSLGLAGRDEQFF	TGTGCCAGCAGCTTAGGACTAGCGGGACGGGATGAGCAGTTCTTC
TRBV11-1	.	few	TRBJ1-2	CASSLSKTANYYGYTF	TGTGCCAGCAGCTTAAGTAAGACAGCAAATTACTATGGCTACACCTTC
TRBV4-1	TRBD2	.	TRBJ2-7	CASSQTSGTYEQYF	TGCGCCAGCAGCCAGACTAGCGGAACCTACGAGCAGTACTTC
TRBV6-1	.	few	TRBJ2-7	CASSLTAGGGRYYEQYF	TGTGCCAGCAGCCTTACGGCTGGCGGGGGCCGCTACTACGAGCAGTACTTC
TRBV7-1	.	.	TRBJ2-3	CASSSGLAQTADTQYF	TGTGCCAGCAGCTCTGGTCTAGCGCAGACGGCAGATACGCAGTATTTT
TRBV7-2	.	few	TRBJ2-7	CASSLGFGQTYEQYF	TGTGCCAGCAGCTTAGGATTCGGCCAGACCTACGAGCAGTACTTC
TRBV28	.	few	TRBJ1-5	CASSLPDTSYQPQHF	TGTGCCAGCAGTTTACCGGACACTTCGTATCAGCCCCAGCATTTT
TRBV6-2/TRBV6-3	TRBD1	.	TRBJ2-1	CASSRDRGTYNEQFF	TGTGCCAGCTCCCGGGACAGGGGGACTTACAATGAGCAGTTCTTC
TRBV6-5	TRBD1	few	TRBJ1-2	CASSLGQNYGYTF	TGTGCCAGCAGTTTGGGACAGAACTATGGCTACACCTTC